One and the same sample provided the 27 T cell receptor beta chains below, sequenced in a study of blood T cell repertoires in COVID-19. Method: immunoSEQ multiplex PCR; TCRdb's copy keeps in-frame clones and lacks some. Found here are roughly 200,000 clones, 84% of them singletons; the top ten hold roughly 4.6%. The specimen was peripheral blood. The receptor set was obtained from a woman between 65 and 79 years old with active or convalescent COVID-19.

The rearrangement links TRBV3-1 (or the pseudogene TRBV3-2) to TRBJ1-1, with TRBD1 as a possible D gene (5 bases). Per the germline V gene, CDR1 is LGHDT and CDR2 is YNNKEL (reference sequence). This CDR3 region has 13 residues. V shed 5 bases and J shed 3 bases, with 10 bases lying between them. CDR3 sequence reads: CASSSRADTEAFF. The CDR3 DNA follows: TGTGCCAGCAGCTCCAGGGCGGACACTGAAGCTTTCTTT.

CDR3 loop: CASSPQSDYEQYF. DNA for the CDR3: TGTGCCAGCAGCCCCCAGTCCGACTACGAGCAGTACTTC. The rearrangement links TRBV7-6 to TRBJ2-7; D not resolved. The V gene's germline CDR1 is SGHVS and CDR2 FNYEAQ. The CDR3 is made up of 13 amino acids. V was cut by 5 bases and J by 3 bases, with 11 bases left in between.

The CDR3 DNA reads as TGTGCCAGCAGCTTAATGCAGGTTAATTCACCCCTCCACTTT. Translated, it gives CASSLMQVNSPLHF. V and J are TRBV7-8 and TRBJ1-6; D is undetermined. Trimming stripped 2 bases from V and 6 bases from J, with 8 bases between. The CDR3 is made up of 14 amino acids. Per the germline V gene, CDR1 is SGHVS and CDR2 is FQNEAQ. Supplemented by reference TRBV7-8 and TRBJ1-6, the full variable domain reads GAGVSQSPRYKVAKRGQDVALRCDPISGHVSLFWYQQALGQGPEFLTYFQNEAQLDKSGLPSDRFFAERPEGSVSTLKIQRTQQEDSAVYLCASSLMQVNSPLHFGNGTRLTVT.

V usage is TRBV6-5 and J usage is TRBJ1-1; TRBD1 matches 8 bases. Trimming at V came to 6 bases and at J to 5 bases, leaving 8 bases not matched to a gene. The germline V gene has CDR1 MNHEY and CDR2 SVGAGI. The CDR3 loop spans 14 amino acids. CDR3 DNA: TGTGCCAGCAGGGGGGAGGACAGGGCGACTGAAGCTTTCTTT. Its translation: CASRGEDRATEAFF.

The V call is TRBV28, the J call TRBJ2-2, with 9 positions matching TRBD2. The V segment lost 8 bases and the J segment 6 bases; nucleotides outside the gene matches: 1. Germline assignment: CDR1 MDHEN and CDR2 SYDVKM. The CDR3 is made up of 12 amino acids. The CDR3 DNA reads TGTGCCAGCGGCGGGGGGGCCGGGGAGCTGTTTTTT. Translation gives CASGGGAGELFF.

This sequence joins TRBV19 and TRBJ2-2; D possibly corresponds to TRBD2 (5 bases). CDR1 is LNHDA, CDR2 SQIVND, per germline (reference sequence). This CDR3 is built from 14 residues. V lost 5 bases and J 2 bases, leaving 9 bases between the germline ends. The CDR3, as DNA: TGTGCCAGTAGTGAGGCGGGCAACACCGGGGAGCTGTTTTTT. It specifies CASSEAGNTGELFF. The variable domain in full, with the rest retrieved from reference TRBV19 and TRBJ2-2, is DGGITQSPKYLFRKEGQNVTLSCEQNLNHDAMYWYRQDPGQGLRLIYYSQIVNDFQKGDIAEGYSVSREKKESFPLTVTSAQKNPTAFYLCASSEAGNTGELFFGEGSRLTVL.

J is TRBJ2-2 and V is TRBV4-2, with 11 nucleotides matching TRBD1. Germline V CDR1 and CDR2: LGHNA, YNFKEQ. The CDR3 is 17 residues long. Trimming cost V 0 bases and J 4 bases; bases outside gene matches: 4. CDR3 sequence reads: CASSQDVGQGGTGELFF. The CDR3 nucleotides are TGTGCCAGCAGCCAAGATGTGGGACAGGGGGGCACCGGGGAGCTGTTTTTT.

This chain joins TRBV7-9 and TRBJ2-5, with D perhaps matching TRBD1 (6 bases). Germline CDR1 is SEHNR and CDR2 is FQNEAQ (reference sequence). CDR3 length: 14 amino acids. V was trimmed by 6 bases and J by 1 base, leaving 12 bases between them. CDR3: CASRKTGPQETQYF. CDR3 coding DNA: TGTGCCAGCAGAAAAACAGGGCCCCAAGAGACCCAGTACTTC.

The rearrangement joins TRBV20-1 to TRBJ1-2; D is undetermined. Trimming stripped 6 bases from V and 4 bases from J, with 6 bases between. This CDR3 is built from 10 residues. Germline assignment: CDR1 DFQATT and CDR2 SNEGSKA (reference sequence). CDR3 sequence reads: CSALSYGYTF. CDR3 bases: TGCAGTGCATTGAGCTATGGCTACACCTTC.

CDR3 region: CASSELTGVGANVLTF. CDR3 in DNA: TGTGCCAGCAGCGAACTCACAGGGGTAGGGGCCAACGTCCTGACTTTC. The chain is built from TRBV2 and TRBJ2-6, with 7 bases matching TRBD1. The germline V gene has CDR1 SNHLY and CDR2 FYNNEI. With V trimmed by 6 bases and J by 4 bases, 9 bases remained unmatched. CDR3 size: 16 residues.

V gene TRBV9 combines with J gene TRBJ1-1; D not resolved. The CDR3 has 14 residues. CDR1 is SGDLS, CDR2 YYNGEE, per germline. V gave up 0 bases and J gave up 0 bases, with 6 bases separating them. CDR3 nucleotide sequence: TGTGCCAGCAGCGTAGACACCATGAACACTGAAGCTTTCTTT. This sequence encodes CASSVDTMNTEAFF.

The gene calls are TRBV19 and TRBJ2-3; possible D gene TRBD1, 6 bases. CDR3 size: 16 residues. Germline V CDR1 and CDR2: LNHDA, SQIVND (reference sequence). Trimming shortened V by 7 bases and J by 5 bases, and 22 bases separated the two germline ends. CDR3 nucleotides: TGTGCCAGTACCCCCACCCGTTGGGACACGAGAGATACGCAGTATTTT. Protein: CASTPTRWDTRDTQYF.

This sequence joins TRBV1 and TRBJ2-7; the table calls TRBD2, which could not be checked here. TRBV1 is an annotated pseudogene. This CDR3 region has 14 residues. The CDR3: CTSSPGTPSYEQYF. DNA of the CDR3: TGCACCAGCTCCCCCGGGACTCCCTCCTACGAGCAGTACTTC.

This chain uses TRBV6-5 with TRBJ1-1; no clear D gene. Trimming cost V 2 bases and J 3 bases, with 7 bases left between them. CDR3 size: 13 residues. Germline loops: CDR1 MNHEY, CDR2 SVGAGI. The CDR3 region is CASSYGGYTEAFF. As DNA, the CDR3 is TGTGCCAGCAGTTACGGCGGTTACACTGAAGCTTTCTTT.

The chain recombines TRBV9 with TRBJ2-1, with TRBD2 identical over 7 bases. The V gene's germline CDR1 is SGDLS and CDR2 YYNGEE. After removal of 4 bases from V and 1 base from J, the junction contained 8 bases not matched to a gene. This CDR3 is 16 amino acids long. In DNA, the CDR3 is TGTGCCAGCAGCTCAAGCGGCGGGGGATCCTACAATGAGCAGTTCTTC. Translated: CASSSSGGGSYNEQFF.

The chain carries TRBV18 and TRBJ2-1; 14 bases match TRBD2. This CDR3 comprises 17 residues. The V gene end was trimmed by 2 bases and the J gene end by 6 bases; junction bases not matched to a gene: 6. Germline V lookup: CDR1 KGHSH, CDR2 LQKENI. CDR3 nucleotides: TGTGCCAGCTCACCAATCCTAGGGACTAGCGGGAGCAATGAGCAGTTCTTC. Translated, it gives CASSPILGTSGSNEQFF.

This chain links TRBV18 with TRBJ2-7; maybe TRBD1 (5 bases). In germline, CDR1 is KGHSH, CDR2 LQKENI. The CDR3 has 15 residues. The V gene lost 1 base and the J gene lost 2 bases, with 12 bases spanning the gap. CDR3 loop: CASSPREGAAYEQYF. In DNA, the CDR3 is TGTGCCAGCTCACCACGGGAAGGGGCGGCCTACGAGCAGTACTTC.

This chain connects TRBV6-5 to TRBJ1-2; D is undetermined. The V gene's germline CDR1 is MNHEY and CDR2 SVGAGI. The CDR3 is made up of 14 amino acids. Trimming took off 2 bases at V and 4 bases at J, with 11 bases between the two ends. CDR3 sequence reads: CASSYPTPPYGYTF. CDR3 sequence (DNA): TGTGCCAGCAGTTACCCTACCCCCCCCTATGGCTACACCTTC.

The chain combines TRBV5-6 with TRBJ2-2, with D uncertain. Germline values: CDR1 SGHDT, CDR2 YYEEEE. The V end was cut by 3 bases, the J end by 6 bases, with 9 bases between. There are 13 residues in the CDR3. The chain's CDR3 is CASSWQSPGELFF. The CDR3 DNA follows: TGTGCCAGCAGCTGGCAGTCCCCCGGGGAGCTGTTTTTT. The full variable domain, completed using reference TRBV5-6 and TRBJ2-2, is DAGVTQSPTHLIKTRGQQVTLRCSPKSGHDTVSWYQQALGQGPQFIFQYYEEEERQRGNFPDRFSGHQFPNYSSELNVNALLLGDSALYLCASSWQSPGELFFGEGSRLTVL.

Turning to this clone: A junction end diverges from the germline sequence, so it may reflect a read error. As DNA, the CDR3 is TGTGCCACCAGCCGAGATCTCACAGATACGCAGTATTTT. This codes for CATSRDLTDTQYF. The chain has TRBV15 and TRBJ2-3; no definite D call. Germline assignment: CDR1 LNHNV and CDR2 YYDKDF (reference sequence). The CDR3 has 13 amino acids.

The rearrangement joins TRBV18 to TRBJ1-3; D not certain. Germline assignment: CDR1 KGHSH and CDR2 LQKENI. The CDR3 has 14 amino acids. V lost 0 bases to trimming and J lost 4 bases, with 7 bases between them. The CDR3 DNA reads TGTGCCAGCTCACCACCGTTACGGGGAAACACCATATATTTT. This codes for CASSPPLRGNTIYF. Looking up the rest from reference TRBV18 and TRBJ1-3 gives the full variable domain: NAGVMQNPRHLVRRRGQEARLRCSPMKGHSHVYWYRQLPEEGLKFMVYLQKENIIDESGMPKERFSAEFPKEGPSILRIQQVVRGDSAAYFCASSPPLRGNTIYFGEGSWLTVV.

This chain joins TRBV6-1 and TRBJ1-6; D call uncertain. Trimming removed 3 bases from V and 14 bases from J, with 14 bases in between. The CDR3 totals 13 residues. Germline V gene lookup returns CDR1 MNHNS and CDR2 SASEGT. CDR3 bases: TGTGCCAGCAGTGAGTCCTGGTCTGGCACCCTCCACTTT. As protein: CASSESWSGTLHF.

The chain carries TRBV28 and TRBJ1-5, with 9 positions matching TRBD1. Trimming took 3 bases from V and 5 from J; bases not matched to a gene: 5. Germline CDR1 is MDHEN and CDR2 is SYDVKM. CDR3 length: 15 residues. CDR3 sequence reads: CASSFGTGRHQPQHF. CDR3 sequence (DNA): TGTGCCAGCAGTTTTGGGACAGGGAGGCATCAGCCCCAGCATTTT. The variable domain in full, with the rest retrieved from reference TRBV28 and TRBJ1-5, is DVKVTQSSRYLVKRTGEKVFLECVQDMDHENMFWYRQDPGLGLRLIYFSYDVKMKEKGDIPEGYSVSREKKERFSLILESASTNQTSMYLCASSFGTGRHQPQHFGDGTRLSIL.

The chain recombines TRBV5-6 with TRBJ1-4; maybe TRBD1 (6 bases). The germline V gene encodes CDR1 SGHDT and CDR2 YYEEEE. There are 15 residues in the CDR3. Trimming removed 5 bases from V and 3 bases from J, with 14 bases in between. CDR3 coding DNA: TGTGCCAGCAGTTATGCGGGGGCCCCTAATGAAAAACTGTTTTTT. Translation: CASSYAGAPNEKLFF.

This chain joins TRBV6-6 and TRBJ1-1; TRBD1 matches 12 bases. V gave up 2 bases and J gave up 10 bases; unmatched junction bases: 5. The germline V gene encodes CDR1 MNHNY and CDR2 SVGAGI (reference sequence). The CDR3 sequence is 14 residues long. The CDR3: CASSYGDRGRGAFF. Written as DNA, the CDR3 is TGTGCCAGCAGTTACGGGGACAGGGGGCGAGGAGCTTTCTTT.

The chain has TRBV18 and TRBJ2-3; the D gene is possibly TRBD2 (6 bases). The V gene lost 1 base and the J gene lost 0 bases, with 11 bases spanning the gap. CDR3 length: 16 amino acids. Germline CDR1 reads KGHSH; CDR2 reads LQKENI. CDR3 sequence: CASSPRIGSSTDTQYF. The CDR3 DNA follows: TGTGCCAGCTCACCACGGATCGGGAGCAGCACAGATACGCAGTATTTT.

The chain has TRBV18 and TRBJ1-5; tentative D call: TRBD1 (5 bases). Trimming shortened V by 6 bases and J by 2 bases, and 17 bases separated the two germline ends. The CDR3 covers 16 residues. Per germline, CDR1 KGHSH and CDR2 LQKENI. The CDR3 spells CASSVTRGEGNQPQHF. The CDR3 DNA sequence: TGTGCCAGCTCCGTCACCCGGGGGGAAGGCAATCAGCCCCAGCATTTT.